This T cell receptor (beta chain) is drawn from a study of early T cells in non-severe SARS-CoV-2 infection. About the study: Unpaired chains resulted from sequencing bulk RNA of unsorted whole blood.

Study-wide points: Anti-spike CD8 responses were favored by VDJdb matching, which missed private and CD4 specificities.

Individual cDNA molecules were tagged with unique molecular identifiers, the study reported. TCRdb used MiXCR to reprocess the 5' RACE reads, holding one entry per CDR3 protein. The data hold roughly 76,000 distinct CDR3 sequences, with 12% observed a single time. There are 12 residues in the CDR3. The ends were cut back, 5 bases at V and 5 bases at J, with 12 bases in the middle. CDR1 is DFQATT, CDR2 SNEGSKA, per germline (reference sequence). This clonotype was observed many times. Its antigen is not known. The gene calls are TRBV20-1 and TRBJ1-2; D gene uncertain. Material: whole blood. This sequence was found in an adult who was a healthcare worker with PCR-confirmed SARS-CoV-2 infection or an uninfected control (not recorded which). CDR3 loop: CSASLTEYGYTF. CDR3 bases: TGCAGTGCTTCTCTAACAGAATATGGCTACACCTTC.